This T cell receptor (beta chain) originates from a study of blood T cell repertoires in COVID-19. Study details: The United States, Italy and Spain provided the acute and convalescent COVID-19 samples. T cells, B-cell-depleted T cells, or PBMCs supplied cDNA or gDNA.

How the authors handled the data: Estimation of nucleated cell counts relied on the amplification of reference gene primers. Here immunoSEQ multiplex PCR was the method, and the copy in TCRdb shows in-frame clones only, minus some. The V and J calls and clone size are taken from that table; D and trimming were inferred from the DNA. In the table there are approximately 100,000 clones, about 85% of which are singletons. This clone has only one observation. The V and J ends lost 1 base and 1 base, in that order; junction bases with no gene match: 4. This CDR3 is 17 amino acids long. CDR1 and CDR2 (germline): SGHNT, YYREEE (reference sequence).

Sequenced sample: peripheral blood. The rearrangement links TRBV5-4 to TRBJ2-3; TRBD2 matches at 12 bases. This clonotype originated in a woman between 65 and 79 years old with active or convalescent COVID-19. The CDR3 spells CASSLRLAGEGTDTQYF. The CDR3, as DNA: TGTGCCAGCAGCTTGAGACTAGCGGGAGAGGGCACAGATACGCAGTATTTT.